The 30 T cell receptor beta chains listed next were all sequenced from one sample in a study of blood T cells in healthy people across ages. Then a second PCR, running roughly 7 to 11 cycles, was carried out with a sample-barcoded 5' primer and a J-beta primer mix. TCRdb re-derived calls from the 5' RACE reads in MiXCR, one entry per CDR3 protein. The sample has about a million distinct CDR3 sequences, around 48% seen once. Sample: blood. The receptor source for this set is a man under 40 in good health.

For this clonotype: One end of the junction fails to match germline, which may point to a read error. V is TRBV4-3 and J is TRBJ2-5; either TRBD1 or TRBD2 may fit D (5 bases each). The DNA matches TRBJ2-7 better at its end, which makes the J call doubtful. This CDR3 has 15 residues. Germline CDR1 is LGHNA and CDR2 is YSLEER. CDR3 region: CGSSQDRDGTYEQYF. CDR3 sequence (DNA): TGCGGCAGCAGCCAAGACCGGGACGGGACCTACGAGCAGTACTTC.

The chain's CDR3 is CSATRAPNYEQYF. In DNA, the CDR3 is TGCAGTGCCACCCGGGCACCAAACTACGAGCAGTACTTC. The chain employs TRBV20-1 and TRBJ2-7; D uncertain. The germline V and J ends were trimmed by 6 bases and 3 bases, with 15 bases remaining between them. The CDR3 contains 13 residues. Germline V gene lookup returns CDR1 DFQATT and CDR2 SNEGSKA (reference sequence).

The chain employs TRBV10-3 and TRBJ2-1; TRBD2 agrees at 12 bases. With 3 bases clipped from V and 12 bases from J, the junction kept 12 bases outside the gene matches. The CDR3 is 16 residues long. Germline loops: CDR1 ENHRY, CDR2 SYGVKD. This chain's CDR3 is CAISDRTSGAHYGQFF. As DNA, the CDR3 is TGTGCCATCAGTGACCGGACTAGCGGGGCCCACTACGGGCAGTTCTTC.

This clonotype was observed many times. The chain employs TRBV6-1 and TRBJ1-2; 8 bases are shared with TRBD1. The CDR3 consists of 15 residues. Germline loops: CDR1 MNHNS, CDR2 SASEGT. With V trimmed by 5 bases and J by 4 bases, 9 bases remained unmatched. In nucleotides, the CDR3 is TGTGCCAGCAGTCCTACGACAGGGGACTTCTATGGCTACACCTTC. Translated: CASSPTTGDFYGYTF.

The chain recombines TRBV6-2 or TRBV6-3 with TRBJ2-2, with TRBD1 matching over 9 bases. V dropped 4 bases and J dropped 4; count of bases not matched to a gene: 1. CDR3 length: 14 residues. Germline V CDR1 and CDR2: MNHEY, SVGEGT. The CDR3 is CASSSGQGTGELFF. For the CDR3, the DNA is TGTGCCAGCAGTTCGGGACAGGGCACCGGGGAGCTGTTTTTT.

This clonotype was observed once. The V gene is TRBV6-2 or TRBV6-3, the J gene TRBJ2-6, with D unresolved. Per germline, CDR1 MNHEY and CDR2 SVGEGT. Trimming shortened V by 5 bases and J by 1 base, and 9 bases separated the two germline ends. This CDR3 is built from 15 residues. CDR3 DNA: TGTGCCAGCAGTAGGACGGAATCTGGGGCCAACGTCCTGACTTTC. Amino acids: CASSRTESGANVLTF.

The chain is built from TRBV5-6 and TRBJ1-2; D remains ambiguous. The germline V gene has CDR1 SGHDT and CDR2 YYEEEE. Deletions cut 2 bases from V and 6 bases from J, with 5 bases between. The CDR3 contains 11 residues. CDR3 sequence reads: CASSFEDGYTF. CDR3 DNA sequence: TGTGCCAGCAGCTTCGAGGATGGCTACACCTTC.

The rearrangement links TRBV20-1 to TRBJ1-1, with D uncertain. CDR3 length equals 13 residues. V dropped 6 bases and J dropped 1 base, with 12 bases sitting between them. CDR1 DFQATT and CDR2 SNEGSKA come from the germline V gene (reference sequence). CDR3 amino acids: CSATGRKNTEAFF. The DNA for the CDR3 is TGCAGTGCAACGGGCAGGAAGAACACTGAAGCTTTCTTT.

The CDR3 region is CARRLIQGGVLEDTQYF. Here the CDR3 DNA reads TGTGCCCGACGCCTAATACAGGGGGGAGTGTTGGAAGATACGCAGTATTTT. The genes are TRBV21-1 and TRBJ2-3; TRBD1 is the table's D call, not checked against the DNA. TRBV21-1 is an annotated pseudogene. This CDR3 contains 17 residues.

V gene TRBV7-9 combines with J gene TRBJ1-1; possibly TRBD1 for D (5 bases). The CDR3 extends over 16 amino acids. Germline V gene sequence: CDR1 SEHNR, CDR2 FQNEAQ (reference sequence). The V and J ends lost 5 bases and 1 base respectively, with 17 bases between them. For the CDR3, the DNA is TGTGCCAGCAGCGTGACCCCCCAGGGTGAGAACACTGAAGCTTTCTTT. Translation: CASSVTPQGENTEAFF.

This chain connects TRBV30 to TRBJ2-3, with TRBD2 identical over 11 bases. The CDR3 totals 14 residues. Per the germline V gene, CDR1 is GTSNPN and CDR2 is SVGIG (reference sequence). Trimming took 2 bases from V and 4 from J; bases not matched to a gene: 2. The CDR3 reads CAWSSTSGADTQYF. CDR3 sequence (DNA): TGTGCCTGGAGTTCGACTAGCGGGGCAGATACGCAGTATTTT.

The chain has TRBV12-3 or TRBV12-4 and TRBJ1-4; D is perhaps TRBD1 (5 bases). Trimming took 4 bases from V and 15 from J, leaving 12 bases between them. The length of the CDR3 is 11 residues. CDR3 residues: CASSYAGTLFF. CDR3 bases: TGTGCCAGCAGTTACGCCGGGACCTTGTTTTTT.

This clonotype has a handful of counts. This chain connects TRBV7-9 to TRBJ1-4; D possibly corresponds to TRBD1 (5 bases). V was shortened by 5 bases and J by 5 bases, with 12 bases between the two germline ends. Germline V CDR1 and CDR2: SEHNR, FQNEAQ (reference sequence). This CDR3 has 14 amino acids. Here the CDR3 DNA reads TGTGCCAGCAGCGGGGGACGGGGAAATGAAAAACTGTTTTTT. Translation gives CASSGGRGNEKLFF.

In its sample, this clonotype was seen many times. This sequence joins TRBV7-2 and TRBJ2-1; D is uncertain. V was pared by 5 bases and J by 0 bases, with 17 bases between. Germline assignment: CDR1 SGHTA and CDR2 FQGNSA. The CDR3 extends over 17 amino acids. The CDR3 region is CASSPRPPPSSYNEQFF. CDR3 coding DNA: TGTGCCAGCAGCCCCCGCCCCCCGCCAAGCTCCTACAATGAGCAGTTCTTC.

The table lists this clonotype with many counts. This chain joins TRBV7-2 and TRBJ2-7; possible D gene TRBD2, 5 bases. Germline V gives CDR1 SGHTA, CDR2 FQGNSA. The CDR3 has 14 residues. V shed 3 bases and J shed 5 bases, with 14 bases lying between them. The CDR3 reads CASSLGTGYHEQYF. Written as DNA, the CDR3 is TGTGCCAGCAGCTTGGGTACGGGGTACCACGAGCAGTACTTC.

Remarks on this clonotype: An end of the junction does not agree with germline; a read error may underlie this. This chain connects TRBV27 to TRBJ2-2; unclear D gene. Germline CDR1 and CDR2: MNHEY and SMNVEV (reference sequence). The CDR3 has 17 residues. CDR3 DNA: TGTGCCAGCGGTTTCGACGTAAGGGATCACACGTCCGGGGAGCTGTTTTTT. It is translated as CASGFDVRDHTSGELFF.

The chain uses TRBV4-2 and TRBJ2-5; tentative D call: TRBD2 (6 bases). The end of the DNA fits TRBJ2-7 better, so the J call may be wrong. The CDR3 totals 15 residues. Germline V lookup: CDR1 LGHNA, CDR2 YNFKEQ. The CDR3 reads CASSQDRASVTEQYF. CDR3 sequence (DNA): TGTGCCAGCAGCCAAGATCGGGCTAGCGTGACCGAGCAGTACTTC.

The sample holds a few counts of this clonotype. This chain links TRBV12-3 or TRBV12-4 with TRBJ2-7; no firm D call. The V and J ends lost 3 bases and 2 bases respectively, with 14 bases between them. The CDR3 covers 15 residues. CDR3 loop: CASSFRSRSTYEQYF. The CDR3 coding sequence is TGTGCCAGCAGTTTTCGGTCCCGGTCTACCTACGAGCAGTACTTC.

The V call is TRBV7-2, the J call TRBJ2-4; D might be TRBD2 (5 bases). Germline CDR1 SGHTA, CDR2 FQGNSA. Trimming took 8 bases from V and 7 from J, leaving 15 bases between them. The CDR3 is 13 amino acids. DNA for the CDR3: TGTGCCAGCTCCGGGGTGGGGAGTAACATTCAGTACTTC. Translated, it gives CASSGVGSNIQYF.

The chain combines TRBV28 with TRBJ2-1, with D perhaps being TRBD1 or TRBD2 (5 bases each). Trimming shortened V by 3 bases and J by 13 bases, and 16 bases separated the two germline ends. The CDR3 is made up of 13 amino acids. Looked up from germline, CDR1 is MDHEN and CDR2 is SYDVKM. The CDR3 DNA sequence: TGTGCCAGCAGTTTTCGTCTCCGGGGACGACAGTTCTTC. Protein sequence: CASSFRLRGRQFF.

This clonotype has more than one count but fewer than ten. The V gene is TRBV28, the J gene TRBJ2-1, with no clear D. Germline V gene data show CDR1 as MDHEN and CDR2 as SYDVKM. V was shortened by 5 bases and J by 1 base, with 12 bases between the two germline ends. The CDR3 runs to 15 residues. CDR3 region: CASSPTDGSYNEQFF. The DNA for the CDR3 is TGTGCCAGCAGTCCGACGGACGGTTCCTACAATGAGCAGTTCTTC.

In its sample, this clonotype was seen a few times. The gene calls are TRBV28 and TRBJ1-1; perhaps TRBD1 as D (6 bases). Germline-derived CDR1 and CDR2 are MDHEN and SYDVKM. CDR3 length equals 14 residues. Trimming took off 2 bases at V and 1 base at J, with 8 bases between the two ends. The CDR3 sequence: CASSLTQGNTEAFF. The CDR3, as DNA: TGTGCCAGCAGTTTAACACAGGGGAACACTGAAGCTTTCTTT.

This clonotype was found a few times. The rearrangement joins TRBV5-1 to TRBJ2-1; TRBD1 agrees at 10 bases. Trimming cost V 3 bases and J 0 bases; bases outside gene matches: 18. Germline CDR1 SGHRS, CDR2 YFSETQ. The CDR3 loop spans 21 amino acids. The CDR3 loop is CASSSPGAGTGDLISYNEQFF. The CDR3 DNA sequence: TGCGCCAGCAGCTCACCGGGAGCGGGGACAGGGGACCTCATCTCCTACAATGAGCAGTTCTTC. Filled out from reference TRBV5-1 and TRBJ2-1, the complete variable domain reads KAGVTQTPRYLIKTRGQQVTLSCSPISGHRSVSWYQQTPGQGLQFLFEYFSETQRNKGNFPGRFSGRQFSNSRSEMNVSTLELGDSALYLCASSSPGAGTGDLISYNEQFFGPGTRLTVL.

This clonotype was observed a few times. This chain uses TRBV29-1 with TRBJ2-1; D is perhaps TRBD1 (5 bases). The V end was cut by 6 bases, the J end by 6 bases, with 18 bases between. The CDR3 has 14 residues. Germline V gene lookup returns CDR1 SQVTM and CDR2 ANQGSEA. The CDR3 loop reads CSVALSGQANEQFF. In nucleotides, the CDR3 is TGCAGCGTCGCTCTCTCAGGGCAGGCCAATGAGCAGTTCTTC.

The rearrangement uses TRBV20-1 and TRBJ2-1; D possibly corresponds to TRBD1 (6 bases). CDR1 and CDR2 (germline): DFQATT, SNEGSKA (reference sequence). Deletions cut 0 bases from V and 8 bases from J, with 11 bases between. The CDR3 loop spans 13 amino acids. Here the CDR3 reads CSARDLRGHEQFF. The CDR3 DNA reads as TGCAGTGCTAGAGATCTCAGGGGTCATGAGCAGTTCTTC.

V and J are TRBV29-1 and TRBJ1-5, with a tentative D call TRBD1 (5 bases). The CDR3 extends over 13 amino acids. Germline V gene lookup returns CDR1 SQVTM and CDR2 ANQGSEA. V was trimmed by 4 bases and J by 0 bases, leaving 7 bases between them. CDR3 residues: CSVVGDSNQPQHF. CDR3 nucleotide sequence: TGCAGCGTTGTAGGGGATAGCAATCAGCCCCAGCATTTT.

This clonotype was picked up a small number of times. The CDR3 region has the DNA TGTGCCATCAGTGAGTCACACAGAACCTACGAGCAGTACTTC. Amino acids: CAISESHRTYEQYF. This sequence joins TRBV10-3 and TRBJ2-7; D gene uncertain. CDR1 and CDR2 (germline): ENHRY, SYGVKD. The length of the CDR3 is 14 residues. Trimming stripped 0 bases from V and 2 bases from J, with 8 bases between.

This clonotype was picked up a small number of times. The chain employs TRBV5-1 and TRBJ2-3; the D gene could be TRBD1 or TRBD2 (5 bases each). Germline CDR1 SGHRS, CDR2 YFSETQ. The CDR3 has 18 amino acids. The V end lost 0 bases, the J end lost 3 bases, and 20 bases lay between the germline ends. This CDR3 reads CASSLEPGSHLRTDTQYF. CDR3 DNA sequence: TGCGCCAGCAGCTTGGAGCCAGGGAGCCATTTACGTACAGATACGCAGTATTTT. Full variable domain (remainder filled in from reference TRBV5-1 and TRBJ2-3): KAGVTQTPRYLIKTRGQQVTLSCSPISGHRSVSWYQQTPGQGLQFLFEYFSETQRNKGNFPGRFSGRQFSNSRSEMNVSTLELGDSALYLCASSLEPGSHLRTDTQYFGPGTRLTVL.

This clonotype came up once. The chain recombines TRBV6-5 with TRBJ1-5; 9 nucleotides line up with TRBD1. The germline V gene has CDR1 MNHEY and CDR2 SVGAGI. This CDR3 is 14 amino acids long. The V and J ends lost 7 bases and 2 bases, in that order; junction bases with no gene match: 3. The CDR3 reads CASKRTGGNQPQHF. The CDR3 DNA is TGTGCCAGCAAGAGGACAGGGGGCAATCAGCCCCAGCATTTT.

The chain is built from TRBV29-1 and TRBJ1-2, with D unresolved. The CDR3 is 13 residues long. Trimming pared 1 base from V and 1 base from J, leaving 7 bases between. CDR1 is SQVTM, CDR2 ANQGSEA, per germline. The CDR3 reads CSVEGTVNYGYTF. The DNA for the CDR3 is TGCAGCGTTGAAGGGACCGTTAACTATGGCTACACCTTC.